This T cell receptor beta chain derives from a study of vaccination and CD4 T cells after COVID-19. This clonotype was seen a few times. Its antigen is as yet unknown. Germline V gives CDR1 MNHNS, CDR2 SASEGT. The CDR3 consists of 13 residues. The ends were cut back, 4 bases at V and 1 base at J, with 7 bases in the middle. Cultured CD4+ T cell DNA underwent sequencing with the Oncomine TCR Beta short-read assay. TCRdb recomputed calls from the PCR reads with MiXCR, one row per CDR3 protein. Of under 25,000 distinct CDR3 sequences listed, about 44% were seen once; the top ten hold about 10%. Treatment specified: approximately 9-day PBMC culture with coronavirus spike peptide pools or control peptides (ViraFEST assay). The ViraFEST method relied on peptide pools to expand antigen-specific T cells, followed by TCR sequencing.

The sequencing here drew on CD4+ T cells from blood, cultured in vitro, taken after SARS-CoV-2 vaccination. The sequence was collected from a human donor who had recovered from COVID-19. V and J are TRBV6-1 and TRBJ1-1, with D uncertain. The CDR3 region is CASSAPGNTEAFF. CDR3 bases: TGTGCCAGCAGTGCCCCGGGGAACACTGAAGCTTTCTTT.